Below are 31 T cell receptor beta chains sequenced from a single sample in a study of metastatic and nonmetastatic thyroid tumors. TCRdb reassembled clones from the PCR reads with MiXCR. The sample consists of tens of thousands of clones, around 10% of them appearing once. All patients were untreated before thyroid surgery. Sequences were obtained from blood. All receptors derive from a female donor with papillary thyroid cancer or a benign thyroid nodule (not recorded which). Some clones in this sample may be carry-over from other donors' samples.

This clone has a count of ten or more. The rearrangement links TRBV9 to TRBJ2-2; D gene ambiguous. The CDR3 is made up of 14 amino acids. The germline V gene has CDR1 SGDLS and CDR2 YYNGEE. V gave up 0 bases and J gave up 5 bases, with 8 bases separating them. The CDR3 spells CASSVGVGTGELFF. In nucleotides, the CDR3 is TGTGCCAGCAGCGTAGGGGTCGGGACCGGGGAGCTGTTTTTT. The whole variable domain, remainder taken from reference TRBV9 and TRBJ2-2, is DSGVTQTPKHLITATGQRVTLRCSPRSGDLSVYWYQQSLDQGLQFLIQYYNGEERAKGNILERFSAQQFPDLHSELNLSSLELGDSALYFCASSVGVGTGELFFGEGSRLTVL.

By share of the sample, this clone is medium-sized. V usage is TRBV6-2 or TRBV6-3 and J usage is TRBJ2-7, with TRBD1 identical over 8 bases. The CDR3 loop spans 13 amino acids. The V gene's germline CDR1 is MNHEY and CDR2 SVGEGT. Trimming at V came to 7 bases and at J to 5 bases, leaving 7 bases not matched to a gene. The CDR3 bases are TGTGCCAGCACCCCGCGACAGGGGAACGAGCAGTACTTC. The encoded protein is CASTPRQGNEQYF.

This clone has only a few counts. V gene TRBV6-2 or TRBV6-3 combines with J gene TRBJ2-3; TRBD2 aligns across 8 bases. After removal of 4 bases from V and 0 bases from J, the junction contained 6 bases not matched to a gene. From germline, CDR1 is MNHEY and CDR2 SVGEGT. This CDR3 has 16 residues. The CDR3 is CASSSPGGESTDTQYF. The CDR3 DNA reads TGTGCCAGCAGTTCTCCCGGGGGGGAGAGCACAGATACGCAGTATTTT.

This clone was detected many times. The chain is built from TRBV30 and TRBJ1-5; the match to TRBD1 covers 9 bases. The ends lost 2 bases at V and 4 bases at J; junction bases unmatched: 6. The CDR3 runs 15 residues. Germline V gene data show CDR1 as GTSNPN and CDR2 as SVGIG (reference sequence). The CDR3 is CAWSTLGTGNQPQHF. The CDR3 DNA reads as TGTGCCTGGAGTACCCTAGGGACAGGGAATCAGCCCCAGCATTTT.

Ten or more counts support this clone. The chain employs TRBV12-3 or TRBV12-4 and TRBJ1-5; D might be TRBD1 (5 bases). V was clipped by 6 bases and J by 2 bases, with 11 bases between them. The CDR3 has 14 residues. The CDR3 DNA reads as TGTGCCAGCAGGCGCAGGGAGGGCAATCAGCCCCAGCATTTT. The encoded protein is CASRRREGNQPQHF.

This clone has more than one count but fewer than ten. The chain combines TRBV18 with TRBJ2-1; maybe TRBD1 (7 bases). Germline-derived CDR1 and CDR2 are KGHSH and LQKENI. Trimming took 8 bases from V and 5 from J, leaving 19 bases between them. The CDR3 is made up of 15 amino acids. The CDR3 region is CASLPAGQPNNEQFF. In nucleotides, the CDR3 is TGTGCCAGCCTACCGGCGGGACAGCCTAACAATGAGCAGTTCTTC.

This clone was found many times. The sample contains more than one DNA sequence encoding this CDR3. The V gene is TRBV3-1, the J gene TRBJ2-1, with D unclear. Looked up from germline, CDR1 is LGHDT and CDR2 is YNNKEL (reference sequence). CDR3 length equals 13 residues. The ends were cut back, 0 bases at V and 9 bases at J, with 9 bases in the middle. CDR3 region: CASSQDLVGEQFF. In DNA, the CDR3 is TGTGCCAGCAGCCAAGATCTAGTCGGTGAGCAGTTCTTC.

This clone was seen at least ten times. V is TRBV7-8 and J is TRBJ1-5, with 7 bases aligning to TRBD1. V dropped 4 bases and J dropped 9; count of bases not matched to a gene: 9. Germline values: CDR1 SGHVS, CDR2 FQNEAQ. This CDR3 comprises 14 residues. CDR3 bases: TGTGCCAGCAGCTCCCGACAGGGCTCAAGGCCCCAGCATTTT. The encoded protein is CASSSRQGSRPQHF.

This clone was detected many times. V and J are TRBV30 and TRBJ2-7, with 7 bases identical to TRBD2. This CDR3 has 16 amino acids. Germline CDR1 reads GTSNPN; CDR2 reads SVGIG (reference sequence). The V segment lost 3 bases and the J segment 3 bases; nucleotides outside the gene matches: 14. The CDR3 loop reads CAWSQTTGTTIYEQYF. CDR3 coding DNA: TGTGCCTGGAGCCAAACCACCGGGACTACTATCTACGAGCAGTACTTC.

This clone was seen more than once but under ten times. J is TRBJ1-2 and V is TRBV20-1; 9 bases are shared with TRBD1. CDR1 is DFQATT and CDR2 is SNEGSKA in the germline V gene (reference sequence). CDR3 length: 17 amino acids. V was pared by 1 base and J by 5 bases, with 14 bases of the junction left unmatched. The CDR3 sequence is CSARGSGQGPAPYGYTF. The CDR3 DNA reads as TGCAGTGCTAGAGGTTCAGGACAGGGGCCCGCCCCATATGGCTACACCTTC.

Many counts were recorded for this clone. V usage is TRBV7-9 and J usage is TRBJ2-1; D is undetermined. The CDR3 totals 15 residues. V was clipped by 2 bases and J by 5 bases, with 13 bases between them. Germline V gene data show CDR1 as SEHNR and CDR2 as FQNEAQ (reference sequence). The DNA of the CDR3 is TGTGCCAGCAGCTTATCCGACTTCCCTAACAATGAGCAGTTCTTC. Translated: CASSLSDFPNNEQFF.

This clone was detected ten times or more. The chain uses TRBV28 and TRBJ2-3, with 9 bases fitting TRBD2. After removal of 4 bases from V and 2 bases from J, the junction contained 7 bases not matched to a gene. The CDR3 sequence is 16 residues long. Germline V lookup: CDR1 MDHEN, CDR2 SYDVKM. DNA of the CDR3: TGTGCCAGCAGTTCCATTAGCGGGAGCGACACAGATACGCAGTATTTT. This translates into CASSSISGSDTDTQYF.

In this sample, this clone is medium-sized. The J gene is TRBJ2-1, the V gene TRBV6-2 or TRBV6-3; D remains unclear. V lost 2 bases and J 0 bases, leaving 8 bases between the germline ends. The CDR3 length is 15 residues. Germline-derived CDR1 and CDR2 are MNHEY and SVGEGT. The CDR3 region is CASSYKRASYNEQFF. CDR3 in DNA: TGTGCCAGCAGTTACAAAAGGGCCTCCTACAATGAGCAGTTCTTC.

This clone appeared many times. J is TRBJ2-1 and V is TRBV19, with 8 positions matching TRBD2. The CDR3 extends over 16 amino acids. CDR1 LNHDA and CDR2 SQIVND come from the germline V gene (reference sequence). V gave up 4 bases and J gave up 5 bases; unmatched junction bases: 10. CDR3 nucleotides: TGTGCCAGTAGTACGGGTAGACAGCGGGAGCACAATGAGCAGTTCTTC. This codes for CASSTGRQREHNEQFF.

This clone was seen many times. A much larger clone differs by one base, so this may be a read error. The rearrangement uses TRBV6-1 and TRBJ2-5, with 8 bases that match TRBD1. Germline V lookup: CDR1 MNHNS, CDR2 SASEGT. The CDR3 covers 13 residues. The J segment lost 4 bases and the V segment lost 7 bases, leaving 5 bases of the junction unmatched. The CDR3 protein is CASIRQGIETQYF. The CDR3 DNA is TGTGCCAGCATCCGACAGGGGATAGAGACCCAGTACTTC.

This clone was seen repeatedly, ten times or more. An end of the junction differs from the germline gene, which may be a read error. The V call is TRBV6-1, the J call TRBJ1-2, with D hard to call. This CDR3 region has 12 residues. Germline CDR1 reads MNHNS; CDR2 reads SASEGT. The chain's CDR3 is CASGEGNYGYTF. The CDR3 DNA follows: TGTGCCAGCGGTGAGGGTAACTATGGCTACACCTTC.

This clone was seen ten or more times. This CDR3 is CSVVEYPYEQYF. In DNA form, the CDR3 reads TGCAGCGTTGTCGAATACCCCTACGAGCAGTACTTC. The chain is built from TRBV29-1 and TRBJ2-7; D is unclear. V dropped 4 bases and J dropped 2 bases, with 9 bases sitting between them. There are 12 residues in the CDR3. Germline V gene data show CDR1 as SQVTM and CDR2 as ANQGSEA.

The gene calls are TRBV7-3 and TRBJ2-1; D is possibly TRBD2 (5 bases). The V and J ends lost 5 bases and 4 bases respectively, with 12 bases between them. The CDR3 contains 14 residues. The V gene's germline CDR1 is SGHTA and CDR2 FQGTGA. CDR3 nucleotides: TGTGCCAGCAGCCCTGACTATCAATACAATGAGCAGTTCTTC. It specifies CASSPDYQYNEQFF.

This clone was observed at least ten times. The chain couples TRBV7-2 to TRBJ2-2, with 9 bases matching TRBD2. The CDR3 extends over 15 amino acids. J lost 6 bases, V lost 4 bases, and 6 bases had no gene match. Germline V lookup: CDR1 SGHTA, CDR2 FQGNSA. The CDR3 nucleotides read TGTGCCAGCAGCTCGTCCGGGACTAGCCCCGGGGAGCTGTTTTTT. This sequence encodes CASSSSGTSPGELFF.

This clone was recorded at least ten times. J is TRBJ2-7 and V is TRBV7-9, with TRBD2 matching over 10 bases. After removal of 5 bases from V and 4 bases from J, the junction contained 5 bases not matched to a gene. CDR3 length: 14 amino acids. Germline-derived CDR1 and CDR2 are SEHNR and FQNEAQ (reference sequence). The CDR3 bases are TGTGCCAGCAGCCCTAGCGGGAGCAGGTACGAGCAGTACTTC. Translating gives CASSPSGSRYEQYF.

By its share, this clone is medium-sized. The CDR3 loop reads CASSYGSGTSYEQYF. The DNA of the CDR3 is TGTGCCAGCAGTTACGGCAGCGGGACCTCCTACGAGCAGTACTTC. The chain couples TRBV6-2 or TRBV6-3 to TRBJ2-7, with 7 bases identical to TRBD2. The CDR3 loop spans 15 amino acids. Germline lookup yields CDR1 MNHEY and CDR2 SVGEGT. V was clipped by 2 bases and J by 0 bases; unmatched bases: 4.

There are a few counts of this clone. The chain is built from TRBV19 and TRBJ2-1; TRBD2 agrees at 11 bases. Germline CDR1 reads LNHDA; CDR2 reads SQIVND (reference sequence). The CDR3 is 13 residues long. J lost 5 bases, V lost 10 bases, and 4 bases had no gene match. CDR3: CATTSGRHNEQFF. CDR3 bases: TGTGCCACCACTAGCGGGAGACACAATGAGCAGTTCTTC.

This clone was recorded many times. V usage is TRBV7-8 and J usage is TRBJ2-1; D not resolved. The CDR3 has 13 amino acids. The germline V gene has CDR1 SGHVS and CDR2 FQNEAQ. The V end was cut by 1 base, the J end by 5 bases, with 6 bases between. The CDR3 here is CASSLGLDNEQFF. CDR3 nucleotides: TGTGCCAGCAGCTTAGGCCTAGACAATGAGCAGTTCTTC.

This clone occurred many times. The V and J genes are TRBV7-3 and TRBJ2-5; 11 bases agree with TRBD2. Per germline, CDR1 SGHTA and CDR2 FQGTGA. The CDR3 has 15 residues. V lost 5 bases to trimming and J lost 3 bases; unmatched junction nucleotides: 5. The CDR3 loop is CASSPKGLAEETQYF. CDR3 DNA: TGTGCCAGCAGCCCAAAGGGACTAGCGGAAGAGACCCAGTACTTC.

The chain joins TRBV28 to TRBJ2-3; 7 bases match TRBD2. The CDR3 is 16 amino acids. Looked up from germline, CDR1 is MDHEN and CDR2 is SYDVKM. J was trimmed by 2 bases and V by 4 bases; bases with no gene match: 9. CDR3 amino acids: CASSYIGGSDTDTQYF. CDR3 DNA: TGTGCCAGCAGTTACATTGGCGGGAGCGACACAGATACGCAGTATTTT. Full variable domain (rest looked up from reference TRBV28 and TRBJ2-3): DVKVTQSSRYLVKRTGEKVFLECVQDMDHENMFWYRQDPGLGLRLIYFSYDVKMKEKGDIPEGYSVSREKKERFSLILESASTNQTSMYLCASSYIGGSDTDTQYFGPGTRLTVL.

This clone was counted many times. The CDR3 nucleotides are TGTGCCAGCAGCTTAGATCCCTATGAGCAGTTCTTC. It codes for CASSLDPYEQFF. The chain couples TRBV7-2 to TRBJ2-1, with D hard to call. The ends were cut back, 1 base at V and 8 bases at J, with 6 bases in the middle. CDR1 and CDR2 (germline): SGHTA, FQGNSA. The CDR3 extends over 12 amino acids.

This clone was seen repeatedly, ten times or more. Other DNA sequences from this sample encode an identical CDR3 as well. V usage is TRBV20-1 and J usage is TRBJ2-3; 8 bases match TRBD1. Unmatched junction bases numbered 9, after V lost 6 bases and J lost 1 base. CDR1 and CDR2 from the germline V gene are DFQATT and SNEGSKA (reference sequence). This CDR3 comprises 15 residues. The CDR3: CSAPRQGTGTDTQYF. In DNA form, the CDR3 reads TGCAGTGCACCAAGACAGGGGACGGGCACAGATACGCAGTATTTT.

The chain has TRBV5-6 and TRBJ1-6; D call uncertain. The CDR3 totals 16 residues. Germline V CDR1 and CDR2: SGHDT, YYEEEE. Trimming pared 6 bases from V and 7 bases from J, leaving 20 bases between. CDR3 DNA sequence: TGTGCCAGCAACCATCGGAGGGAGATGGCGAATTCACCCCTCCACTTT. It is translated as CASNHRREMANSPLHF.

Many counts were recorded for this clone. The chain carries TRBV13 and TRBJ2-7, with TRBD1 matching over 7 bases. CDR1 and CDR2 (germline): PRHDT, FYEKMQ (reference sequence). The CDR3 loop spans 13 amino acids. V gave up 3 bases and J gave up 7 bases; unmatched junction bases: 6. The CDR3 protein is CASSFRQGGEQYF. CDR3 DNA: TGTGCCAGCAGCTTTCGACAGGGTGGTGAGCAGTACTTC.

The chain uses TRBV24-1 and TRBJ2-2; 15 nucleotides line up with TRBD2. CDR1 and CDR2 from the germline V gene are KGHDR and SFDVKD. The CDR3 runs to 17 residues. Germline trimming cut 9 bases from V and 3 bases from J; bases unmatched to any gene: 7. Written as DNA, the CDR3 is TGTGCCACCTTAACGGGGACTAGCGGGAGGTACACCGGGGAGCTGTTTTTT. Translation: CATLTGTSGRYTGELFF.

In this sample, this clone turned up many times. The gene calls are TRBV18 and TRBJ1-1; 9 bases match TRBD1. Germline V gene data show CDR1 as KGHSH and CDR2 as LQKENI. This CDR3 has 16 residues. V trimming: 3 bases; J trimming: 2 bases; junction bases outside the gene matches: 7. CDR3 in DNA: TGTGCCAGCTCACCCCGAGGACAGGGGTCAAACACTGAAGCTTTCTTT. Its translation: CASSPRGQGSNTEAFF.